The 14 T cell receptor beta chains below come from one sample, sequenced in a study of shared clonotypes between healthy human individuals. Naive CD8 populations comprised CD45RO-negative cells positively selected for CCR7, excluding terminally differentiated effector memory CD45RA+ cells. The assay was immunoSEQ multiplex PCR, and TCRdb's table has in-frame clones only and misses some. The sample records a few million clones, just over 90% being singletons. The specimen was naive CD8+ T cells from PBMCs. These receptors were collected from a man aged 18 to 30 in good health. Some clones in this sample may be carry-over from other donors' samples.

In DNA, the CDR3 is TGCGCCAGCAGCCATTCGCCTAGCGGGAGAAGCGAGCAGTACTTC. Amino acid sequence: CASSHSPSGRSEQYF. The chain links TRBV4-1 to TRBJ2-7; 10 bases are a match to TRBD2. Unmatched junction bases numbered 8, after V lost 3 bases and J lost 6 bases. CDR3 size: 15 residues. Germline V gene lookup returns CDR1 MGHRA and CDR2 YSYEKL.

The chain couples TRBV6-5 to TRBJ1-5; D gene ambiguous. The V and J ends lost 6 bases and 0 bases respectively, with 12 bases between them. Per germline, CDR1 MNHEY and CDR2 SVGAGI. The CDR3 has 15 residues. CDR3 nucleotide sequence: TGTGCCAGCAGACCGTCAAAGTATAGCAATCAGCCCCAGCATTTT. Its protein product is CASRPSKYSNQPQHF.

This clone was counted between two and nine times. The chain couples TRBV4-1 to TRBJ1-1; 7 bases line up with TRBD1. Germline V CDR1 and CDR2: MGHRA, YSYEKL. CDR3 length: 13 residues. V gave up 3 bases and J gave up 6 bases; unmatched junction bases: 4. CDR3 region: CASSQHQGAEAFF. The CDR3 DNA reads as TGCGCCAGCAGCCAGCATCAGGGGGCTGAAGCTTTCTTT.

CDR3 loop: CASRTLAGESYEQYF. In DNA, the CDR3 is TGTGCCAGCAGGACCCTAGCGGGAGAATCCTACGAGCAGTACTTC. V usage is TRBV7-8 and J usage is TRBJ2-7; TRBD2 matches 10 bases. The CDR3 is 15 residues long. V shed 6 bases and J 1 base; nucleotides not matched to a gene: 6. Germline V CDR1 and CDR2: SGHVS, FQNEAQ.

About this clone: Other DNA sequences in this sample translate to the same CDR3. The chain uses TRBV2 and TRBJ2-1; D may be TRBD2 (5 bases). Germline V gene data show CDR1 as SNHLY and CDR2 as FYNNEI. The germline V and J ends were trimmed by 2 bases and 9 bases, with 8 bases remaining between them. The CDR3 is made up of 12 amino acids. The CDR3 coding sequence is TGTGCCAGCAGTGAAACCCGGGGTGAGCAGTTCTTC. Translating it yields CASSETRGEQFF.

This chain connects TRBV28 to TRBJ1-1; no clear D. This CDR3 region has 14 residues. V was trimmed by 2 bases and J by 5 bases, leaving 12 bases between them. Germline V gives CDR1 MDHEN, CDR2 SYDVKM. Here the CDR3 reads CASSLLIAGTEAFF. Here the CDR3 DNA reads TGTGCCAGCAGTTTACTGATAGCGGGGACTGAAGCTTTCTTT.

The table lists this clone with a count of one. V usage is TRBV2 and J usage is TRBJ2-7, with D perhaps being TRBD1 or TRBD2 (5 bases each). Germline V lookup: CDR1 SNHLY, CDR2 FYNNEI. V lost 3 bases and J 2 bases, leaving 11 bases between the germline ends. This CDR3 spans 14 amino acids. The CDR3 DNA reads as TGTGCCAGCAGTGAGGGACCCAGAACCTACGAGCAGTACTTC. Protein sequence: CASSEGPRTYEQYF.

The rearrangement joins TRBV9 to TRBJ2-5; TRBD1 aligns across 8 bases. The better agreement between TRBJ2-7 and the DNA end casts doubt on the J call. The V gene's germline CDR1 is SGDLS and CDR2 YYNGEE. The CDR3 consists of 14 residues. The CDR3 protein is CASSPRTGLSEQYF. DNA of the CDR3: TGTGCCAGCAGCCCTCGGACAGGGCTCAGCGAGCAGTACTTC.

In regard to this clone: In the same sample, other DNA sequences code for this CDR3. The chain links TRBV28 to TRBJ2-7, with 7 bases matching TRBD1. The CDR3 is 14 amino acids. V lost 6 bases to trimming and J lost 0 bases; unmatched junction nucleotides: 5. In germline, CDR1 is MDHEN, CDR2 SYDVKM. The CDR3 coding sequence is TGTGCCAGCAGCCAGACAGGGTCCTCCTACGAGCAGTACTTC. Residues: CASSQTGSSYEQYF.

This clone turned up a few times. Other DNA sequences in the sample encode the same CDR3. The chain employs TRBV9 and TRBJ2-3; D is unresolved. Germline-derived CDR1 and CDR2 are SGDLS and YYNGEE. The V and J ends lost 1 base and 3 bases respectively, with 6 bases between them. The CDR3 loop spans 13 amino acids. For the CDR3, the DNA is TGTGCCAGCAGCGTATATGGAACAGATACGCAGTATTTT. Amino acid sequence: CASSVYGTDTQYF.

The genes are TRBV5-5 and TRBJ1-1, with D uncertain. This CDR3 region has 14 residues. Trimming stripped 1 base from V and 4 bases from J, with 11 bases between. CDR1 is SGHKS, CDR2 YYEKEE, per germline (reference sequence). The chain's CDR3 is CASSLHGKTTEAFF. As DNA, the CDR3 is TGTGCCAGCAGCTTGCATGGGAAAACCACTGAAGCTTTCTTT.

This sequence joins TRBV10-3 and TRBJ1-1; perhaps TRBD1 as D (6 bases). The CDR3 is made up of 12 amino acids. V lost 2 bases to trimming and J lost 5 bases, with 6 bases between them. The V gene's germline CDR1 is ENHRY and CDR2 SYGVKD. The CDR3, as DNA: TGTGCCATCAGTGAGGGACAGACTGAAGCTTTCTTT. It translates to CAISEGQTEAFF.

V and J are TRBV4-2 and TRBJ2-5, with 8 bases identical to TRBD2. The CDR3 is 16 amino acids. From germline, CDR1 is LGHNA and CDR2 YNFKEQ. V was clipped by 4 bases and J by 4 bases; unmatched bases: 11. CDR3 DNA sequence: TGTGCCAGCAGCCCCCGTGGGGCGGGAGGAGGAGAGACCCAGTACTTC. It encodes CASSPRGAGGGETQYF.

This chain joins TRBV14 and TRBJ1-3, with 9 bases identical to TRBD1. CDR3 length: 15 residues. The germline V gene encodes CDR1 SGHDN and CDR2 FVKESK. V lost 4 bases and J lost 3; bases outside the gene matches: 4. For the CDR3, the DNA is TGTGCCAGCAGCCCCTACAGGGGGCTTGGAAACACCATATATTTT. Residues: CASSPYRGLGNTIYF.